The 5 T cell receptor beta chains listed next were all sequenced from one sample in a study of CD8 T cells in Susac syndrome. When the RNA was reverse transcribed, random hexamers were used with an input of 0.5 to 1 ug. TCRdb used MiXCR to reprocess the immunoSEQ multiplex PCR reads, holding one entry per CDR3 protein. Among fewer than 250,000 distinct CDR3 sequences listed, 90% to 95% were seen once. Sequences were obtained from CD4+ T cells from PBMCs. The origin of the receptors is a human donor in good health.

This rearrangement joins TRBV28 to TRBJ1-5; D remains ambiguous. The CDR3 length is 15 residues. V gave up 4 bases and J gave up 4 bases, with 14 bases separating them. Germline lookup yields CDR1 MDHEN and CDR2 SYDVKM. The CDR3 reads CASSSTPSRNQPQHF. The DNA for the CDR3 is TGTGCCAGCAGTTCGACACCCAGTAGGAATCAGCCCCAGCATTTT.

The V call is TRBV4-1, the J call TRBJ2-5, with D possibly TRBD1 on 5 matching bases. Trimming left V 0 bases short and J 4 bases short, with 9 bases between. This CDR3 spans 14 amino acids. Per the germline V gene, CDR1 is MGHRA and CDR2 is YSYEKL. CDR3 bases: TGCGCCAGCAGCCAAGAAACCCAGGGAGAGACCCAGTACTTC. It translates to CASSQETQGETQYF.

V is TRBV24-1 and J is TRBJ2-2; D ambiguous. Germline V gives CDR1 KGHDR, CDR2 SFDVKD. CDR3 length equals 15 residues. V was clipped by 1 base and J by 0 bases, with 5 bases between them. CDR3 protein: CATSDFRPNTGELFF. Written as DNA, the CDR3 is TGTGCCACCAGTGATTTCCGACCGAACACCGGGGAGCTGTTTTTT.

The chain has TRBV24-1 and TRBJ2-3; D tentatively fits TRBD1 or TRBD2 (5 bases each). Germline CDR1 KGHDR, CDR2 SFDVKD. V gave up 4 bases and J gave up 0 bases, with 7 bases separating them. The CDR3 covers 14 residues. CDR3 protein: CATSEWGSTDTQYF. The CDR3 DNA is TGTGCCACCAGTGAATGGGGGAGCACAGATACGCAGTATTTT.

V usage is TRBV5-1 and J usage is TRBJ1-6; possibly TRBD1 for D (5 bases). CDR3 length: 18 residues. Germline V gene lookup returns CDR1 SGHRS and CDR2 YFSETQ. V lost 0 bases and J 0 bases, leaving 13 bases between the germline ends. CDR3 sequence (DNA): TGCGCCAGCAGCTTGGGGGGGTCTGGCAGCTCCTATAATTCACCCCTCCACTTT. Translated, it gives CASSLGGSGSSYNSPLHF.